This T cell receptor beta chain originates from a study of T cell responses to AZD1222 COVID-19 vaccine. Measured with immunoSEQ multiplex PCR; TCRdb has only the in-frame clones, and not every one. The sample lists 140,000 or so clones, 80% to 90% occurring once. Study findings and constraints: Vaccine-associated CD4 TCRs spanned spike, dominant at 160-218 and 743-854.

A word on this clone: The antigen remains unidentified.

V was clipped by 2 bases and J by 5 bases, with 15 bases between them. The CDR3 extends over 14 amino acids. CDR1 GTSNPN and CDR2 SVGIG come from the germline V gene (reference sequence). The chain has TRBV30 and TRBJ1-1, with D maybe TRBD1 (5 bases). The source material was peripheral blood, sampled on day 0 of AZD1222 vaccination. This receptor was taken from an adult in good health. The CDR3 is CAWSSWGVGTEAFF. In DNA form, the CDR3 reads TGTGCCTGGAGTAGCTGGGGGGTAGGGACTGAAGCTTTCTTT.